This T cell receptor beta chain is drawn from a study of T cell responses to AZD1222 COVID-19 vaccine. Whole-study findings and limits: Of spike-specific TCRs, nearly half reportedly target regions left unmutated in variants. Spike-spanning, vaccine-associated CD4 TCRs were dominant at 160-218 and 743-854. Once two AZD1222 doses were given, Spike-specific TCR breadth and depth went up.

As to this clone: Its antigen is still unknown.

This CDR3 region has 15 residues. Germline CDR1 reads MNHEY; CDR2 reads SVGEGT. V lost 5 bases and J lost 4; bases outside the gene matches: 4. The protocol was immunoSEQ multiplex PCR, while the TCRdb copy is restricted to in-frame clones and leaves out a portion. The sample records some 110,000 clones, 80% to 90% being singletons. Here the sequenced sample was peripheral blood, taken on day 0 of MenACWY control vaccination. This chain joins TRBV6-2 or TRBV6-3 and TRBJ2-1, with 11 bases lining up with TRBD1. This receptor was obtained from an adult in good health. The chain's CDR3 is CASSKGQGAYNEQFF. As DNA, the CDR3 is TGTGCCAGCAGTAAAGGACAGGGGGCGTACAATGAGCAGTTCTTC.